One T cell receptor beta chain is described in this entry. Its antigen is unknown. The data are from a study of T cell repertoires in cytomegalovirus infection. Study results and caveats: CMV carriers having the relevant HLA were flagged by cumulative public TCR beta family frequency.

MiXCR was run by TCRdb on the reads, yielding one entry per CDR3 protein. The table lists 250,000 to 300,000 distinct CDR3 sequences, approximately 10% of them singletons. The CDR3 totals 19 residues. V shed 6 bases, J shed 6 bases, and the junction held 18 bases outside the gene matches. This sequence was found in a human donor in good health (CMV status not recorded). Some clones in this sample may be carry-over from other donors' samples. Sequencing used PBMCs. This chain links TRBV12-3 or TRBV12-4 with TRBJ1-5; 12 bases are shared with TRBD1. The CDR3 spells CASSPRPVGGQGAGQPQHF. The CDR3 DNA is TGTGCCAGCAGCCCGCGCCCCGTGGGGGGACAGGGGGCGGGTCAGCCCCAGCATTTT.